These T cell receptor beta chains were read from a single sample in a study of radiation and T cells in renal cell carcinoma. Sequencing was performed with immunoSEQ multiplex PCR; in TCRdb, only in-frame clones are kept and a portion is missing. The profile shows tens of thousands of clones, just over 75% of them singletons. Sequencing used blood, obtained from a patient whose treatment included radiotherapy and nephrectomy. The receptors originated from a man aged 60 to 75 with renal cell carcinoma. Each CDR3 is given with its conserved first and last residue. The order of the fields is J gene, V gene, CDR3 protein.

>TRBJ1-5|TRBV7-9
CASSLELGMGNQPQHF
>TRBJ1-3|TRBV7-9
CASSLARGQQFSAGNTIYF
>TRBJ1-3|TRBV30
CAWSPSWNTIYF
>TRBJ2-3|TRBV9
CASSPPQGFSDTQYF
>TRBJ1-6|TRBV2
CASSDPFGVTVMSPLHF
>TRBJ2-3|TRBV5-1
CASSGQGAADTQYF
>TRBJ1-2|TRBV7-2
CASSTTGAYGYTF
>TRBJ2-1|TRBV5-1
CASSLSVKSWDEQFF
>TRBJ2-3|TRBV10-3
CAISGRGGRTADTQYF
>TRBJ1-6|TRBV7-8
CASSLVQENSPLHF
>TRBJ1-4|TRBV7-2
CASSTLQGRLFF
>TRBJ2-7|TRBV6-6
CASSWEYEQYF
>TRBJ2-7|TRBV7-2
CASSFSPDTSSYEQYF
>TRBJ1-2|TRBV11-2
CASSLRPGWRYGYTF
>TRBJ1-3|TRBV11-2
CASSSIRGRGNTIYF
>TRBJ1-5|TRBV30
CAWTVGGSNSNQPQHF
>TRBJ2-2|TRBV6-6
CASSQTGTGELFF
>TRBJ2-5|TRBV28
CASSLTPRGQETQYF
>TRBJ2-1|TRBV25-1
CASSESLAGNNEQFF
>TRBJ1-1|TRBV29-1
CSVDPAGGNTEAFF
>TRBJ2-5|TRBV25-1
CASSESYSKETQYF
>TRBJ2-3|TRBV19
CASSIGLAGRSDTQYF
>TRBJ1-2|TRBV25-1
CASSESDGYTF
>TRBJ1-1|TRBV19
CASSARQGNTEAFF
>TRBJ2-1|TRBV6-1
CARASEVGNEQFF
>TRBJ1-2|TRBV2
CASRFPGDYGYTF
>TRBJ2-5|TRBV13
CASSSTSGFQETQYF
>TRBJ2-2|TRBV7-9
CASSFYSTGELFF
>TRBJ2-3|TRBV15
CATSVDGTSGPDTQYF
>TRBJ2-2|TRBV2
CASLRESDTGELFF
>TRBJ2-5|TRBV15
CATSRDAETQYF
>TRBJ2-7|TRBV5-4
CASSLDRGSYEQYF
>TRBJ1-5|TRBV7-8
CASSPRQGRKLDSNQPQHF
>TRBJ2-7|TRBV5-1
CASSLSGVDYEQYF
>TRBJ2-5|TRBV27
CASSLVRGVPYF
>TRBJ2-6|TRBV5-1
CASSLTGDNGANVLTF
>TRBJ1-1|TRBV7-9
CASSSPERALLRTEAFF
>TRBJ2-3|TRBV27
CASSLLQWGTSTDTQYF
>TRBJ2-1|TRBV30
CAWSVFREQFF
>TRBJ2-5|TRBV5-1
CASSLGARVGETQYF